The 25 T cell receptor beta chains below all came from one sample that was sequenced in a study of identical twins. One entry per CDR3 protein, called by TCRdb with MiXCR from the 5' RACE reads. The sample lists 650,000 to 800,000 distinct CDR3 sequences, around 8.3% occurring once. These records were also assigned to another study, of yellow fever vaccine responses in identical twins.

Sequencing was done on a sample of PBMCs. The receptors stem from a woman between 18 and 30 years old in good health.

This clonotype occurred many times. J is TRBJ2-5 and V is TRBV4-3; D gene uncertain. The CDR3 is 12 residues long. The germline CDR1 and CDR2 sequences are LGHNA and YSLEER. Deletions cut 7 bases from V and 8 bases from J, with 14 bases between. CDR3 nucleotides: TGCGCCAGCAACGAAGTCCCCGGAACCCAGTACTTC. It specifies CASNEVPGTQYF.

This clonotype was recorded many times. The chain employs TRBV12-3 or TRBV12-4 and TRBJ2-2, with D unresolved. Between the trimmed V and J ends, which lost 6 bases and 0 bases, there was a span of 5 bases. This CDR3 has 13 amino acids. The CDR3 nucleotides are TGTGCCAGCAGCTCCTCGAACACCGGGGAGCTGTTTTTT. Protein sequence: CASSSSNTGELFF.

This chain uses TRBV7-2 with TRBJ2-7; 10 nucleotides align to TRBD2. Losses at the gene ends were 7 bases for V and 3 bases for J; bases not matched to a gene: 6. Germline V gene data show CDR1 as SGHTA and CDR2 as FQGNSA. The CDR3 loop spans 14 amino acids. The CDR3 loop reads CASNPSGGFYEQYF. As DNA, the CDR3 is TGTGCCAGCAACCCTAGCGGGGGATTCTACGAGCAGTACTTC. The full variable domain, its missing parts supplied by reference TRBV7-2 and TRBJ2-7, is GAGVSQSPSNKVTEKGKDVELRCDPISGHTALYWYRQSLGQGLEFLIYFQGNSAPDKSGLPSDRFSAERTGGSVSTLTIQRTQQEDSAVYLCASNPSGGFYEQYFGPGTRLTVT.

The chain employs TRBV5-4 and TRBJ2-1; 8 nucleotides line up with TRBD2. CDR1 is SGHNT and CDR2 is YYREEE in the germline V gene (reference sequence). Trimming cost V 4 bases and J 7 bases; bases outside gene matches: 7. This CDR3 spans 14 amino acids. The CDR3 protein is CASSDGLARNEQFF. The CDR3 nucleotides read TGTGCCAGCAGCGACGGACTAGCTAGAAATGAGCAGTTCTTC.

This clonotype was counted only a few times. This rearrangement joins TRBV6-5 to TRBJ1-5; TRBD1 matches 7 bases. V trimming: 2 bases; J trimming: 0 bases; junction bases outside the gene matches: 7. The CDR3 runs to 17 residues. Germline loops: CDR1 MNHEY, CDR2 SVGAGI. The CDR3 loop reads CASSYIQGGHSNQPQHF. The CDR3 DNA reads as TGTGCCAGCAGTTACATCCAGGGGGGGCATAGCAATCAGCCCCAGCATTTT.

The chain employs TRBV12-3 or TRBV12-4 and TRBJ1-1, with 8 bases aligning to TRBD1. The CDR3 is 14 amino acids. The V and J ends lost 5 bases and 5 bases, in that order; junction bases with no gene match: 7. The CDR3 protein is CASSRQGLTTEAFF. CDR3 bases: TGTGCCAGCAGTCGACAGGGGTTAACGACTGAAGCTTTCTTT.

This chain links TRBV7-9 with TRBJ2-1, with 10 bases aligning to TRBD2. The germline V gene encodes CDR1 SEHNR and CDR2 FQNEAQ (reference sequence). V lost 7 bases, J lost 4 bases, and 7 bases stayed unmatched. The length of the CDR3 is 15 residues. The CDR3 DNA sequence: TGTGCCAGCATTCCGGGACTAGCGCCATACAATGAGCAGTTCTTC. Its protein product is CASIPGLAPYNEQFF.

This clonotype appeared many times. The chain joins TRBV29-1 to TRBJ2-7; weak D call: TRBD2 (6 bases). CDR1 is SQVTM, CDR2 ANQGSEA, per germline. The CDR3 contains 12 residues. V lost 3 bases and J 4 bases, leaving 10 bases between the germline ends. DNA of the CDR3: TGCAGCGTTGAGGAGGGGAGTTACGAGCAGTACTTC. Translation: CSVEEGSYEQYF.

This clonotype was detected a few times. The chain is built from TRBV29-1 and TRBJ2-5, with 7 bases lining up with TRBD2. This CDR3 is built from 19 residues. Germline CDR1 SQVTM, CDR2 ANQGSEA. Trimming cost V 3 bases and J 2 bases; bases outside gene matches: 21. The CDR3 sequence: CSVEGGRLAAYLPQETQYF. CDR3 DNA: TGCAGCGTTGAGGGGGGGAGGCTAGCGGCTTACCTCCCTCAAGAGACCCAGTACTTC.

J is TRBJ1-2 and V is TRBV28; D not certain. Per the germline V gene, CDR1 is MDHEN and CDR2 is SYDVKM. CDR3 size: 12 residues. Trimming took off 4 bases at V and 4 bases at J, with 7 bases between the two ends. The CDR3 region has the DNA TGTGCCAGCAGTTCCGTGGGCTATGGCTACACCTTC. Translated: CASSSVGYGYTF.

This clonotype was seen at least ten times. This sequence joins TRBV12-3 or TRBV12-4 and TRBJ2-1, with D possibly called TRBD1 or TRBD2 (5 bases each). V was pared by 6 bases and J by 7 bases, with 10 bases between. This CDR3 comprises 12 residues. The CDR3 region is CASSNGGNEQFF. Written as DNA, the CDR3 is TGTGCCAGCAGCAATGGGGGAAATGAGCAGTTCTTC.

This clonotype was counted many times. The V and J genes are TRBV6-4 and TRBJ1-5, with D unclear. Germline V CDR1 and CDR2: MRHNA, SNTAGT. V was shortened by 4 bases and J by 4 bases, with 11 bases between the two germline ends. This CDR3 contains 14 residues. The chain's CDR3 is CASSAQLGNQPQHF. CDR3 bases: TGTGCCAGCAGTGCCCAGTTGGGGAATCAGCCCCAGCATTTT.

This clonotype appeared many times. In nucleotides, the CDR3 is TGTGCCAGCAGGACGGGGGTAGGCGGGAGCGTTTACGAGCAGTACTTC. Translation gives CASRTGVGGSVYEQYF. The chain recombines TRBV28 with TRBJ2-7; 7 bases agree with TRBD2. CDR1 is MDHEN, CDR2 SYDVKM, per germline. V lost 6 bases and J lost 4; bases outside the gene matches: 15. The length of the CDR3 is 16 residues.

This clonotype was seen a few times. CDR3 region: CSAPPGVSYSPLHF. The CDR3 DNA reads TGCAGTGCTCCCCCCGGGGTTTCCTATTCACCCCTCCACTTT. The J gene is TRBJ1-6, the V gene TRBV20-1; D is unresolved. The V and J ends lost 5 bases and 8 bases respectively, with 16 bases between them. Germline V gives CDR1 DFQATT, CDR2 SNEGSKA (reference sequence). The CDR3 loop spans 14 amino acids.

This rearrangement joins TRBV7-3 to TRBJ2-6, with D uncertain. Trimming took off 2 bases at V and 0 bases at J, with 5 bases between the two ends. The germline CDR1 and CDR2 sequences are SGHTA and FQGTGA. CDR3 length: 15 amino acids. The chain's CDR3 is CASSLPVSGANVLTF. The DNA for the CDR3 is TGTGCCAGCAGCTTACCTGTCTCTGGGGCCAACGTCCTGACTTTC.

This clonotype was seen more than once but under ten times. V gene TRBV20-1 combines with J gene TRBJ2-7; tentatively, D is TRBD2 (6 bases). The CDR3 has 13 residues. Trimming removed 0 bases at V and 4 bases at J, with 10 bases between. Germline CDR1 and CDR2: DFQATT and SNEGSKA (reference sequence). CDR3 loop: CSARDRRGYEQYF. CDR3 nucleotides: TGCAGTGCTAGAGATCGGCGGGGTTACGAGCAGTACTTC.

The CDR3 reads CASTLWFSKNIQYF. In DNA, the CDR3 is TGTGCCAGCACCCTTTGGTTTTCCAAAAACATTCAGTACTTC. The J gene is TRBJ2-4, the V gene TRBV12-3 or TRBV12-4; unclear D gene. The CDR3 has 14 residues. Trimming left V 7 bases short and J 2 bases short, with 12 bases between.

This clonotype showed up many times. This chain uses TRBV7-9 with TRBJ2-3, with 9 bases lining up with TRBD1. CDR1 and CDR2 (germline): SEHNR, FQNEAQ (reference sequence). The J segment lost 4 bases and the V segment lost 6 bases, leaving 5 bases of the junction unmatched. There are 14 residues in the CDR3. The chain's CDR3 is CASRTGGASDTQYF. CDR3 bases: TGTGCCAGCAGAACAGGGGGCGCGTCAGATACGCAGTATTTT.

With respect to this clonotype: With a much larger clone just one base away, this may be a read error. V and J are TRBV6-2 or TRBV6-3 and TRBJ2-5, with 9 bases that match TRBD2. There are 13 residues in the CDR3. J lost 5 bases, V lost 6 bases, and 4 bases had no gene match. Germline-derived CDR1 and CDR2 are MNHEY and SVGEGT. Here the CDR3 DNA reads TGTGCCAGCAGAATAGCGGGAGCGGAGACCCAGTACTTC. This translates into CASRIAGAETQYF.

This clonotype was picked up a small number of times. The chain links TRBV11-2 to TRBJ2-5, with D maybe TRBD1 (5 bases). Trimming shortened V by 3 bases and J by 5 bases, and 19 bases separated the two germline ends. Germline V gene lookup returns CDR1 SGHAT and CDR2 FQNNGV. The CDR3 runs to 16 residues. The CDR3 bases are TGTGCCAGCAGCTTGGAGTACGGTGGGGCCGGTGAGACCCAGTACTTC. Amino acids: CASSLEYGGAGETQYF.

The chain recombines TRBV4-1 with TRBJ2-5, with 7 bases matching TRBD1. Germline assignment: CDR1 MGHRA and CDR2 YSYEKL. The CDR3 has 16 residues. With V trimmed by 0 bases and J by 5 bases, 9 bases remained unmatched. The CDR3 protein is CASSQEKGARVETQYF. The CDR3 DNA is TGCGCCAGCAGCCAAGAGAAGGGGGCCCGGGTCGAGACCCAGTACTTC.

This clonotype showed up just a few times. The V gene is TRBV4-2, the J gene TRBJ2-3; D gene uncertain. From germline, CDR1 is LGHNA and CDR2 YNFKEQ. The V end lost 1 base, the J end lost 0 bases, and 14 bases lay between the germline ends. The CDR3 has 17 amino acids. The CDR3 loop is CASSQVGETGSTDTQYF. Here the CDR3 DNA reads TGTGCCAGCAGCCAAGTCGGCGAGACGGGCAGCACAGATACGCAGTATTTT.

The sample holds a few counts of this clonotype. V usage is TRBV29-1 and J usage is TRBJ2-7; D remains ambiguous. Germline V lookup: CDR1 SQVTM, CDR2 ANQGSEA. This CDR3 spans 12 amino acids. V was shortened by 7 bases and J by 2 bases, with 12 bases between the two germline ends. CDR3 bases: TGCAGCGCTCAAGAAGGGCCCTACGAGCAGTACTTC. Translation gives CSAQEGPYEQYF.

This chain links TRBV7-9 with TRBJ2-6; the match to TRBD1 covers 8 bases. Trimming cost V 5 bases and J 2 bases; bases outside gene matches: 2. The CDR3 is made up of 15 amino acids. Per the germline V gene, CDR1 is SEHNR and CDR2 is FQNEAQ (reference sequence). CDR3 residues: CASSQQGAGANVLTF. CDR3 DNA sequence: TGTGCCAGCAGCCAACAGGGGGCTGGGGCCAACGTCCTGACTTTC.

This clonotype was seen more than once but under ten times. The rearrangement joins TRBV20-1 to TRBJ1-1, with TRBD1 as a possible D gene (6 bases). CDR1 and CDR2 from the germline V gene are DFQATT and SNEGSKA (reference sequence). The V and J ends lost 4 bases and 5 bases respectively, with 17 bases between them. CDR3 length equals 14 residues. CDR3 DNA sequence: TGCAGTGCTACATCCAGACAGGTTCGGACTGAAGCTTTCTTT. Its protein product is CSATSRQVRTEAFF.